Listed here are 31 T cell receptor beta chains from one sample, sequenced in a study of stem cell transplantation in POMP-related autoinflammatory disease. Study-wide results and caveats: PRAID patients trended toward lower TRB diversity and higher clonality in all analyzed T-cell subsets. Fewer unique TRB V-J gene pairings were identified in patients with PRAID.

These receptors lack a known antigen. Repertoires were generated with immunoSEQ multiplex PCR, while TCRdb's copy carries only in-frame clones and drops some. The profile covers around 10,000 clones, with about 88% appearing a single time and under 55% taken by the ten largest. This sample comprised CD8+ T cells from PBMCs, obtained before stem cell transplantation. All receptors derive from a human donor with POMP-related autoinflammation and immune dysregulation (PRAID).

The chain combines TRBV28 with TRBJ2-1; the match to TRBD2 covers 11 bases. V was pared by 4 bases and J by 4 bases, with 6 bases of the junction left unmatched. The CDR3 sequence is 16 residues long. Germline values: CDR1 MDHEN, CDR2 SYDVKM. The CDR3 bases are TGTGCCAGCAGTTCCTCGACTAGCGGGGAATACAATGAGCAGTTCTTC. Its protein is CASSSSTSGEYNEQFF.

The chain recombines TRBV6-5 with TRBJ2-6, with TRBD1 matching over 8 bases. There are 15 residues in the CDR3. V shed 6 bases and J 3 bases; nucleotides not matched to a gene: 4. CDR1 and CDR2 (germline): MNHEY, SVGAGI. The CDR3 coding sequence is TGTGCCAGCAGCCCGGACAGGGTTGGGGCCAACGTCCTGACTTTC. It is translated as CASSPDRVGANVLTF.

The gene calls are TRBV28 and TRBJ1-2, with D hard to call. Trimming cost V 3 bases and J 5 bases, with 16 bases left between them. The CDR3 sequence is 15 residues long. CDR1 is MDHEN, CDR2 SYDVKM, per germline. CDR3 coding DNA: TGTGCCAGCAGTTTTCGTATACACATGCGGTATGGCTACACCTTC. It specifies CASSFRIHMRYGYTF.

The chain joins TRBV6-5 to TRBJ1-1; D not resolved. Germline assignment: CDR1 MNHEY and CDR2 SVGAGI. This CDR3 contains 14 residues. V was clipped by 6 bases and J by 0 bases, with 11 bases between them. CDR3: CASRADRLNTEAFF. CDR3 DNA: TGTGCCAGCAGGGCGGACCGGTTGAACACTGAAGCTTTCTTT.

CDR3 nucleotide sequence: TGCAGCGTTCGCGGGACTGGCTATGGCTACACCTTC. Its protein product is CSVRGTGYGYTF. The genes are TRBV29-1 and TRBJ1-2, with D perhaps matching TRBD1 (5 bases). This CDR3 is 12 amino acids long. Germline V lookup: CDR1 SQVTM, CDR2 ANQGSEA. V lost 5 bases and J 4 bases, leaving 11 bases between the germline ends.

The V call is TRBV9, the J call TRBJ1-3, with a weak D call TRBD1 (5 bases). V gave up 4 bases and J gave up 4 bases, with 15 bases separating them. This CDR3 is 15 amino acids long. The germline V gene encodes CDR1 SGDLS and CDR2 YYNGEE. In DNA, the CDR3 is TGTGCCAGCAGCCCCGGTGGGGGGTCCGGAAACACCATATATTTT. Its protein is CASSPGGGSGNTIYF. The full variable domain, with the rest looked up from reference TRBV9 and TRBJ1-3, is DSGVTQTPKHLITATGQRVTLRCSPRSGDLSVYWYQQSLDQGLQFLIQYYNGEERAKGNILERFSAQQFPDLHSELNLSSLELGDSALYFCASSPGGGSGNTIYFGEGSWLTVV.

The chain couples TRBV7-9 to TRBJ2-1, with a weak D call TRBD2 (5 bases). In germline, CDR1 is SEHNR, CDR2 FQNEAQ (reference sequence). The V and J ends lost 5 bases and 7 bases respectively, with 12 bases between them. There are 13 residues in the CDR3. As DNA, the CDR3 is TGTGCCAGCAGCCATACTAGAGGGAATGAGCAGTTCTTC. Encoded protein: CASSHTRGNEQFF.

This clone has only a few counts. This sequence joins TRBV27 and TRBJ2-7; 8 bases are shared with TRBD2. The CDR3 spans 12 residues. Germline CDR1 MNHEY, CDR2 SMNVEV (reference sequence). Trimming cost V 6 bases and J 7 bases; bases outside gene matches: 5. The CDR3 region is CASSVPGGEQYF. Here the CDR3 DNA reads TGTGCCAGCAGCGTACCGGGAGGGGAGCAGTACTTC.

The rearrangement uses TRBV29-1 and TRBJ1-2; D may be TRBD1 (5 bases). V shed 4 bases and J shed 1 base, with 13 bases lying between them. This CDR3 has 14 amino acids. Germline lookup yields CDR1 SQVTM and CDR2 ANQGSEA. The CDR3 spells CSVAAGLSNYGYTF. The DNA for the CDR3 is TGCAGCGTTGCCGCGGGGCTAAGTAACTATGGCTACACCTTC.

The CDR3 loop reads CASSEYLVPREDTQYF. CDR3 DNA: TGCGCCAGCAGTGAGTATCTTGTGCCGCGGGAGGATACGCAGTATTTT. The chain recombines TRBV10-2 with TRBJ2-3; 7 bases agree with TRBD2. J gave up 6 bases and V 1 base, and 10 bases lay outside the gene matches. Germline V lookup: CDR1 WSHSY, CDR2 SAAADI. This CDR3 contains 16 residues.

A single count supports this clone. The V gene is TRBV30, the J gene TRBJ2-1; D ambiguous. The CDR3 is 12 amino acids. Germline CDR1 is GTSNPN and CDR2 is SVGIG (reference sequence). The V gene lost 2 bases and the J gene lost 9 bases, with 11 bases spanning the gap. The CDR3 region is CAWSKSYGEQFF. The DNA for the CDR3 is TGTGCCTGGAGTAAATCCTACGGTGAGCAGTTCTTC.

The DNA for the CDR3 is TGTGCCTGGAGTAAGAGGGGGAAGGCAACTAATGAAAAACTGTTTTTT. This encodes CAWSKRGKATNEKLFF. The genes are TRBV30 and TRBJ1-4; the D gene is possibly TRBD1 (6 bases). Trimming shortened V by 2 bases and J by 0 bases, and 13 bases separated the two germline ends. The CDR3 is 16 amino acids. From germline, CDR1 is GTSNPN and CDR2 SVGIG (reference sequence).

The genes are TRBV27 and TRBJ2-1, with D maybe TRBD2 (6 bases). Germline values: CDR1 MNHEY, CDR2 SMNVEV (reference sequence). There are 14 residues in the CDR3. Trimming stripped 5 bases from V and 7 bases from J, with 15 bases between. The CDR3 DNA reads as TGTGCCAGCAGTCCGGGGGTTGGGGTGAATGAGCAGTTCTTC. Its protein product is CASSPGVGVNEQFF.

V and J are TRBV19 and TRBJ1-5; possibly TRBD1 for D (6 bases). The germline V gene encodes CDR1 LNHDA and CDR2 SQIVND (reference sequence). The CDR3 length is 14 residues. V lost 9 bases, J lost 6 bases, and 18 bases lay in between. The CDR3 DNA reads TGTGCCAGCAGCCCTGGCAGGGGTGGTCAGCCCCAGCATTTT. Translating gives CASSPGRGGQPQHF.

The chain has TRBV5-4 and TRBJ1-2; D uncertain. V lost 1 base to trimming and J lost 7 bases, with 17 bases between them. The germline V gene encodes CDR1 SGHNT and CDR2 YYREEE (reference sequence). This CDR3 has 15 residues. The CDR3 loop is CASSLYYGGFAGYTF. The DNA for the CDR3 is TGTGCCAGCAGCTTGTATTACGGAGGATTTGCTGGCTACACCTTC.

The J gene is TRBJ1-3, the V gene TRBV9; no definite D call. The germline V gene has CDR1 SGDLS and CDR2 YYNGEE. The CDR3 has 14 residues. The germline V and J ends were trimmed by 0 bases and 0 bases, with 4 bases remaining between them. CDR3 sequence (DNA): TGTGCCAGCAGCGTAGACCGCTCTGGAAACACCATATATTTT. It yields the protein CASSVDRSGNTIYF.

V and J are TRBV11-2 and TRBJ1-1, with D unresolved. V lost 8 bases, J lost 0 bases, and 7 bases lay in between. Germline-derived CDR1 and CDR2 are SGHAT and FQNNGV. This CDR3 is 12 amino acids long. The CDR3 sequence: CASGDMNTEAFF. In DNA form, the CDR3 reads TGTGCCAGCGGAGACATGAACACTGAAGCTTTCTTT.

This clone was seen a few times. The chain joins TRBV5-1 to TRBJ1-2; D call uncertain. The CDR3 is 13 residues long. Germline V gene data show CDR1 as SGHRS and CDR2 as YFSETQ. V lost 4 bases and J 3 bases, leaving 10 bases between the germline ends. The CDR3 DNA is TGCGCCAGCAGCCCTACAGTTGACTATGGCTACACCTTC. Its protein product is CASSPTVDYGYTF.

A word on this clone: Likely a read error: the CDR3 ends without its conserved phenylalanine or tryptophan. The V gene is TRBV6-5, the J gene TRBJ1-6; D is ambiguous. The germline V and J ends were trimmed by 4 bases and 11 bases, with 9 bases remaining between them. The CDR3 consists of 12 residues. Germline CDR1 reads MNHEY; CDR2 reads SVGAGI. CDR3 amino acids: CASSFRRTPLHL. CDR3 nucleotides: TGTGCCAGCAGTTTTCGAAGGACACCCCTCCACCTT.

The V gene is TRBV28, the J gene TRBJ1-1; weak D call: TRBD1 (5 bases). With 7 bases removed from V and 0 bases from J, the gap between germline ends came to 15 bases. This CDR3 comprises 15 residues. The germline CDR1 and CDR2 sequences are MDHEN and SYDVKM. The CDR3 DNA follows: TGTGCCAGCATCAATTGGGGGGAATTGAACACTGAAGCTTTCTTT. Its translation is CASINWGELNTEAFF.

The V call is TRBV9, the J call TRBJ2-3; D unresolved. The CDR3 spans 14 residues. The V end lost 4 bases, the J end lost 2 bases, and 11 bases lay between the germline ends. Germline V gene data show CDR1 as SGDLS and CDR2 as YYNGEE. Here the CDR3 reads CASSSPGLTDTQYF. CDR3 sequence (DNA): TGTGCCAGCAGCTCTCCGGGCCTCACAGATACGCAGTATTTT.

This clone was seen just once. The rearrangement uses TRBV5-6 and TRBJ2-1; D remains ambiguous. Per germline, CDR1 SGHDT and CDR2 YYEEEE. The CDR3 loop spans 15 amino acids. Trimming shortened V by 2 bases and J by 2 bases, and 11 bases separated the two germline ends. The CDR3 here is CASSFGEQPYNEQFF. CDR3 bases: TGTGCCAGCAGCTTTGGGGAACAGCCCTACAATGAGCAGTTCTTC.

CDR3: CASSKGPSGRANEQFF. The DNA for the CDR3 is TGTGCCAGCAGCAAAGGACCTAGCGGGAGGGCCAATGAGCAGTTCTTC. This chain connects TRBV7-8 to TRBJ2-1; TRBD2 matches 12 bases. V was clipped by 5 bases and J by 6 bases; unmatched bases: 8. The CDR3 is made up of 16 amino acids. Germline V gene lookup returns CDR1 SGHVS and CDR2 FQNEAQ.

This clone has a handful of counts. The chain has TRBV4-1 and TRBJ1-4, with D possibly matching TRBD1 (5 bases). The CDR3 covers 17 residues. V lost 0 bases, J lost 5 bases, and 16 bases lay in between. The germline gives CDR1 MGHRA, CDR2 YSYEKL. CDR3 in amino acids: CASSQDPTGTLNEKLFF. For the CDR3, the DNA is TGCGCCAGCAGCCAAGACCCGACCGGGACCCTAAATGAAAAACTGTTTTTT.

The J gene is TRBJ2-1, the V gene TRBV5-1; TRBD1 or TRBD2 may be the D gene (5 bases each). Germline-derived CDR1 and CDR2 are SGHRS and YFSETQ. CDR3 length equals 13 residues. V dropped 1 base and J dropped 6 bases, with 8 bases sitting between them. CDR3 bases: TGCGCCAGCAGCTTGTGGGGGTCCAATGAGCAGTTCTTC. It is translated as CASSLWGSNEQFF.

The V call is TRBV30, the J call TRBJ1-1; D is possibly TRBD1 (6 bases). This CDR3 spans 14 amino acids. Trimming took 1 base from V and 1 from J, leaving 10 bases between them. Looked up from germline, CDR1 is GTSNPN and CDR2 is SVGIG (reference sequence). CDR3 sequence (DNA): TGTGCCTGGAGTGATATGACAGGGAACACTGAAGCTTTCTTT. Amino acids: CAWSDMTGNTEAFF. The complete variable domain, with remaining parts taken from reference TRBV30 and TRBJ1-1, reads SQTIHQWPATLVQPVGSPLSLECTVEGTSNPNLYWYRQAAGRGLQLLFYSVGIGQISSEVPQNLSASRPQDRQFILSSKKLLLSDSGFYLCAWSDMTGNTEAFFGQGTRLTVV.

The gene calls are TRBV5-1 and TRBJ1-1; no firm D call. The germline CDR1 and CDR2 sequences are SGHRS and YFSETQ. CDR3 length equals 14 residues. Trimming removed 0 bases at V and 1 base at J, with 7 bases between. CDR3 DNA sequence: TGCGCCAGCAGCTTGGGTCCTACGAACACTGAAGCTTTCTTT. Its translation is CASSLGPTNTEAFF. Filled out from reference TRBV5-1 and TRBJ1-1, the complete variable domain reads KAGVTQTPRYLIKTRGQQVTLSCSPISGHRSVSWYQQTPGQGLQFLFEYFSETQRNKGNFPGRFSGRQFSNSRSEMNVSTLELGDSALYLCASSLGPTNTEAFFGQGTRLTVV.

The chain links TRBV5-1 to TRBJ1-2; D may be TRBD1 (6 bases). The CDR3 is made up of 18 amino acids. The V gene's germline CDR1 is SGHRS and CDR2 YFSETQ. Between the trimmed V and J ends, which lost 0 bases and 2 bases, there was a span of 20 bases. In DNA form, the CDR3 reads TGCGCCAGCAGCTTGGCCTCCGTGGCGTGGGGGCAGAACTATGGCTACACCTTC. The encoded protein is CASSLASVAWGQNYGYTF.

This chain uses TRBV19 with TRBJ1-1; D unclear. The CDR3 covers 15 residues. V dropped 3 bases and J dropped 6 bases, with 17 bases sitting between them. Per germline, CDR1 LNHDA and CDR2 SQIVND (reference sequence). The CDR3 DNA sequence: TGTGCCAGTAGTATGGACTTCGCCTGGTACGCTGAAGCTTTCTTT. As protein: CASSMDFAWYAEAFF.

The chain has TRBV4-1 and TRBJ1-1, with no clear D. The CDR3 is 17 residues long. CDR1 MGHRA and CDR2 YSYEKL come from the germline V gene. V lost 4 bases, J lost 0 bases, and 18 bases lay in between. The CDR3 protein is CASSPRYSPTVNTEAFF. Written as DNA, the CDR3 is TGCGCCAGCAGCCCGAGGTACAGTCCCACGGTGAACACTGAAGCTTTCTTT.

The genes are TRBV29-1 and TRBJ2-3; D is tentatively TRBD1 or TRBD2 (5 bases each). Germline CDR1 and CDR2: SQVTM and ANQGSEA. Deletions cut 5 bases from V and 2 bases from J, with 11 bases between. This CDR3 region has 13 residues. In nucleotides, the CDR3 is TGCAGCGTTACGGGACCTAACACAGATACGCAGTATTTT. Translating gives CSVTGPNTDTQYF.